The clone carrying this T cell receptor beta chain has ten or more counts. Its matching antigen is unknown. CDR1 and CDR2 from the germline V gene are WSHSY and SAAADI. The CDR3 loop spans 14 amino acids. Trimming at V came to 4 bases and at J to 4 bases, leaving 2 bases not matched to a gene. The authors prepared the TCRbeta library with unique molecular identifiers. Using its own MiXCR run on the PCR reads, TCRdb lists one record per CDR3 protein. This table holds about 170,000 distinct CDR3 sequences, 11% found once. This sample is drawn from a study of T-cell reconstitution after alpha-beta-depleted transplantation in children. Study-level points and caveats: The study traced high day-60 TCRbeta diversity in some patients to surviving recipient T cells and thymic progenitors. As was reported, about two months after transplant, alpha-beta T cells came from several hundred expanded graft clones. From newly produced T cells came most of the T-cell counts and diversity one year after transplant.

V gene TRBV10-2 combines with J gene TRBJ2-1; 9 nucleotides align to TRBD2. The TCR was taken from a boy aged 2-9 years with acute myeloid leukemia, due to receive a stem cell transplant. Sequencing was performed on PBMCs, taken before TCRalphabeta/CD19-depleted stem cell transplant. The CDR3 sequence: CASSVTSGYNEQFF. The CDR3 DNA is TGCGCCAGCAGTGTGACTAGCGGATACAATGAGCAGTTCTTC.